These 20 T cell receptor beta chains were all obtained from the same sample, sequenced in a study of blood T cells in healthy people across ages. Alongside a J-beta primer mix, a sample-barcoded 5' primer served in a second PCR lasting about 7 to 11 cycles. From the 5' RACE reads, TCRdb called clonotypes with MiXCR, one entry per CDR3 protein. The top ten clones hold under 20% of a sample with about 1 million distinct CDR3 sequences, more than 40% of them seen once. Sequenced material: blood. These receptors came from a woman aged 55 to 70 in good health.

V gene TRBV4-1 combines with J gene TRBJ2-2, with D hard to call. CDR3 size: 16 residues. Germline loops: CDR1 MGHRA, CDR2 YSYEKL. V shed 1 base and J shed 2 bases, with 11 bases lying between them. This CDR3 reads CASSQVWASNTGELFF. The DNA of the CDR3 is TGCGCCAGCAGCCAAGTGTGGGCTTCTAACACCGGGGAGCTGTTTTTT.

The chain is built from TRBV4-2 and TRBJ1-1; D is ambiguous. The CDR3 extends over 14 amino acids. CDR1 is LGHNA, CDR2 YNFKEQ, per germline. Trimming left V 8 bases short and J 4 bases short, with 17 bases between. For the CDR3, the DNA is TGTGCCAGCGGACCGAGGACCGCAGGCACTGAAGCTTTCTTT. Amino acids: CASGPRTAGTEAFF.

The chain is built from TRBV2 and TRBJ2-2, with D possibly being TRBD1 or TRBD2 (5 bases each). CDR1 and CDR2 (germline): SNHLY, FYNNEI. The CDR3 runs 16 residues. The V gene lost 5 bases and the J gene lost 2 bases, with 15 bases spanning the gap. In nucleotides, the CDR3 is TGTGCCAGCAGTCTGGGATGGGGGATCAACACCGGGGAGCTGTTTTTT. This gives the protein CASSLGWGINTGELFF.

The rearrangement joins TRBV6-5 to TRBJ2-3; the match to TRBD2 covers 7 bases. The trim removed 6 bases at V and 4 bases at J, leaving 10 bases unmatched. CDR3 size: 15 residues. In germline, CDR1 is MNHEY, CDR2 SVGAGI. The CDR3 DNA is TGTGCCAGCAGCTCCGTGGGCGGGAGAGCAGATACGCAGTATTTT. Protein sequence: CASSSVGGRADTQYF.

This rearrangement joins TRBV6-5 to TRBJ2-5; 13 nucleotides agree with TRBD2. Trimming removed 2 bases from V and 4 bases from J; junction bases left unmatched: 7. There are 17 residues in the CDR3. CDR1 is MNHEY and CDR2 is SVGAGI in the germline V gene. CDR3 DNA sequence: TGTGCCAGCAGTTACCGAGGACTAGCGGGAGCAGCAGAGACCCAGTACTTC. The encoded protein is CASSYRGLAGAAETQYF.

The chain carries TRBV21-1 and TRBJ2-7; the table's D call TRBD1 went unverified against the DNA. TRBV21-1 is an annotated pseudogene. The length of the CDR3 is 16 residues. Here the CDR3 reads CASSKYPGGLPYEQYF. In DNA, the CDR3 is TGTGCCAGCAGCAAATACCCAGGGGGCCTCCCCTACGAGCAGTACTTC.

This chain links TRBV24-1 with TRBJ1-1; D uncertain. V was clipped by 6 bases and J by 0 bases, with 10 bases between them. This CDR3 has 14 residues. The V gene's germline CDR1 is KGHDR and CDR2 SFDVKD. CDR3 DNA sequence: TGTGCCACCAGTAGCCGAGACATGAACACTGAAGCTTTCTTT. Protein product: CATSSRDMNTEAFF.

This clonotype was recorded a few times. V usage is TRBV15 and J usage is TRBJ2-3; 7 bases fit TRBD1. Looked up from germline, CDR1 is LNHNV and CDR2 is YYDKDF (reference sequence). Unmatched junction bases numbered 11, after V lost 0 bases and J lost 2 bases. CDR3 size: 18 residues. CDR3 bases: TGTGCCACCAGCAGAGATCGAGACTCAGGGGGATCCACAGATACGCAGTATTTT. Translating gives CATSRDRDSGGSTDTQYF.

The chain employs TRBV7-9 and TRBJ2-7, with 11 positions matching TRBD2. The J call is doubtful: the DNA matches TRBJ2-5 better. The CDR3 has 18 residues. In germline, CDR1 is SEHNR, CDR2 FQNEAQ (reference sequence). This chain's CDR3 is CASSPGVLTSGEKETQYF. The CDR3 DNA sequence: TGTGCCAGCAGCCCAGGGGTCCTGACTAGCGGGGAAAAAGAGACCCAGTACTTC.

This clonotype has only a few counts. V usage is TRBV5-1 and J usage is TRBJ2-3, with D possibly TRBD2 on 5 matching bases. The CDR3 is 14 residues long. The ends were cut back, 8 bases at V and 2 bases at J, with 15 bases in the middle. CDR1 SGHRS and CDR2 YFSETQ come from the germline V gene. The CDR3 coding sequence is TGCGCCAGTGATACTACCGGACTCACAGATACGCAGTATTTT. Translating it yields CASDTTGLTDTQYF.

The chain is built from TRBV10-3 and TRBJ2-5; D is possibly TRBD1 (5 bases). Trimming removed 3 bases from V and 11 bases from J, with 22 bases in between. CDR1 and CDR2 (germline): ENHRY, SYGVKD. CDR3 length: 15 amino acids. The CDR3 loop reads CAISEKGPPLDEQYF. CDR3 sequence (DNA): TGTGCCATCAGTGAAAAGGGGCCCCCTCTTGATGAGCAGTACTTC.

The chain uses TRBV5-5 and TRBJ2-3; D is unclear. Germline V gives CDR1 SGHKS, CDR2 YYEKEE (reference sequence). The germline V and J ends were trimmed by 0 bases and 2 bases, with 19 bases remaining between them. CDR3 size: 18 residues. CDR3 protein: CASSLGEAYPYPTDTQYF. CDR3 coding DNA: TGTGCCAGCAGCTTGGGTGAGGCGTACCCCTACCCCACAGATACGCAGTATTTT.

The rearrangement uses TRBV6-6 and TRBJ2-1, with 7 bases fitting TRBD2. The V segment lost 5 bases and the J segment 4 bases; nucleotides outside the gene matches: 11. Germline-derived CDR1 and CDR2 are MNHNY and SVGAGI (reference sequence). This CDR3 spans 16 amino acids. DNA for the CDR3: TGTGCCAGCAGTCAAGTGGGACTACATACATACAATGAGCAGTTCTTC. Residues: CASSQVGLHTYNEQFF.

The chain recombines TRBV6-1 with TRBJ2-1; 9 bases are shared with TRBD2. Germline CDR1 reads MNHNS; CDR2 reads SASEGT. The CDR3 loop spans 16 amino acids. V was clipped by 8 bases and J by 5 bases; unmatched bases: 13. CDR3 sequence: CASWGLAGALDNEQFF. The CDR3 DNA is TGTGCCAGCTGGGGATTAGCGGGAGCCCTTGACAATGAGCAGTTCTTC.

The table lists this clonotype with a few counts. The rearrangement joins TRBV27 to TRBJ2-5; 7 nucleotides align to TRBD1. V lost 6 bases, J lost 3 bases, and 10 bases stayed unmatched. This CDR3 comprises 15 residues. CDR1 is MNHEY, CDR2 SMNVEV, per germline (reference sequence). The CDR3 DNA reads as TGTGCCAGCAGACCCTCCGGGACAGATAAAGAGACCCAGTACTTC. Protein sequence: CASRPSGTDKETQYF.

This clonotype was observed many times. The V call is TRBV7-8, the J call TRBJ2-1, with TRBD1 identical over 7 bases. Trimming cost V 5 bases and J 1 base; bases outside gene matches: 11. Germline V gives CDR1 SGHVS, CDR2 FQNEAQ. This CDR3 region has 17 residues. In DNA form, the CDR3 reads TGTGCCAGCAGCGCTACAGGGGCTAGCCTATCCTACAATGAGCAGTTCTTC. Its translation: CASSATGASLSYNEQFF.

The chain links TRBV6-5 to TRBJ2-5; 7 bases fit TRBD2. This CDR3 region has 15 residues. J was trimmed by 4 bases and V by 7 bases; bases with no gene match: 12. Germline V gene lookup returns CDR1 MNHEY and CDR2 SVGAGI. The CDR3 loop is CASTPAGGVRETQYF. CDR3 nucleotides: TGTGCCAGCACCCCCGCTGGGGGGGTTCGAGAGACCCAGTACTTC.

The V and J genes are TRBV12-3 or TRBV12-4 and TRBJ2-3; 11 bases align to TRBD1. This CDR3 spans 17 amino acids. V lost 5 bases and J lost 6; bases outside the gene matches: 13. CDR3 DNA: TGTGCCAGCAGTGGTTGGACAGGGGGCCTCCTAGCCGATACGCAGTATTTT. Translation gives CASSGWTGGLLADTQYF.

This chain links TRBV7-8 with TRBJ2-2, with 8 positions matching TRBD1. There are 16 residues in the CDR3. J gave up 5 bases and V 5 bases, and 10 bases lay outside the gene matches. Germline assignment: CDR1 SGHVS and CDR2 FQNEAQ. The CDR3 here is CASSTRTGGSTGELFF. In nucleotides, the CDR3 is TGTGCCAGCAGCACGCGAACAGGGGGATCTACCGGGGAGCTGTTTTTT.

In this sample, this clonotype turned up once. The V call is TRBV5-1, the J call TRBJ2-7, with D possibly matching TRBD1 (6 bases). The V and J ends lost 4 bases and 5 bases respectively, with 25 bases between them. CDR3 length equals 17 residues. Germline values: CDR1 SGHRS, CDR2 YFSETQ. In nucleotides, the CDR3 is TGCGCCAGCAGCCCAGGCCGCACAGGGATGTTGTCAAACGAGCAGTACTTC. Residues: CASSPGRTGMLSNEQYF.